The 9 T cell receptor beta chains listed next were all sequenced from one sample in a study of monozygotic twins with inflammatory bowel disease. From the 5' RACE reads, TCRdb lists one entry per CDR3 protein and no DNA. Seen in this sample are 350,000 to 500,000 distinct CDR3 sequences; the ten most common clones hold more than 2%. The sequencing input was blood. The receptors were sampled from a human donor with ulcerative colitis or Crohn's disease, or a healthy co-twin of an affected twin (not recorded which).

The rearrangement uses TRBV5-6 and TRBJ2-1; TCRdb picks TRBD2, but there is no DNA to check that call. The CDR3 extends over 16 amino acids. Germline values: CDR1 SGHDT, CDR2 YYEEEE. The CDR3 is CASSFSPGTSTNEQFF.

The chain recombines TRBV15 with TRBJ2-1; TCRdb reports TRBD2, a call that lacks DNA to check it against. The CDR3 runs 15 residues. The V gene's germline CDR1 is LNHNV and CDR2 YYDKDF (reference sequence). CDR3 in amino acids: CATSRDTGAYNEQFF.

The chain employs TRBV19 and TRBJ2-1; TCRdb's assignment of TRBD2 cannot be checked, as there is no DNA. The CDR3 contains 19 residues. Germline CDR1 and CDR2: LNHDA and SQIVND (reference sequence). The CDR3: CASSMSTSGGAGVYNEQFF.

The CDR3 is CAISGGLAGGGSSYEQYF. The genes are TRBV10-3 and TRBJ2-7; TCRdb designates TRBD2, a call that cannot be tested without DNA. Germline CDR1 ENHRY, CDR2 SYGVKD. The CDR3 has 18 residues.

The chain uses TRBV20-1 and TRBJ1-2; TCRdb's D gene call, TRBD1, goes unchecked for lack of DNA. Per the germline V gene, CDR1 is DFQATT and CDR2 is SNEGSKA (reference sequence). The CDR3 is made up of 14 amino acids. CDR3 amino acids: CSASPGTGNYGYTF.

The chain links TRBV12-3 or TRBV12-4 to TRBJ1-2; TCRdb indicates TRBD1, and absent DNA this call remains unverified. The CDR3 has 13 residues. The CDR3 reads CASSLSGLHGYTF.

The V and J genes are TRBV6-5 and TRBJ1-6. The CDR3 contains 15 residues. From germline, CDR1 is MNHEY and CDR2 SVGAGI. The CDR3 reads CASSFDVFGNSPLHF.

The genes are TRBV5-1 and TRBJ2-5. This CDR3 spans 15 amino acids. Germline CDR1 reads SGHRS; CDR2 reads YFSETQ. CDR3 amino acids: CASSLVLAGQETQYF.

The rearrangement joins TRBV18 to TRBJ2-7; the D call from TCRdb, TRBD1, cannot be confirmed without DNA. Germline CDR1 and CDR2: KGHSH and LQKENI. The CDR3 extends over 14 amino acids. The CDR3 reads CASSPLGQGHEQYF.